A single sample gave rise to the 12 T cell receptor beta chains below, sequenced in a study of Ad26.COV2.S vaccination and SARS-CoV-2 variants. Clones were sequenced by immunoSEQ multiplex PCR, and TCRdb holds only the in-frame ones, with some missing. The table has 300,000 to 350,000 clones, about 88% seen once; the top ten hold around 6.1%. Treatment: around 19 received Ad26.COV2.S at low or high dose, single or two shots; 5 received placebo; per-sample allocation not given. Specimens were obtained on day 63 following the first vaccine or placebo injection. Specimen: peripheral blood, collected in a trial of Ad26.COV2.S vaccine versus placebo. The receptors were gathered from a person aged 18 to 59 who received the Ad26.COV2.S COVID-19 vaccine or a placebo.

Written as DNA, the CDR3 is TGTGCCAGCAGCGTAGTTGCCCTCGGTGACGAGCAGTACTTC. Amino acids: CASSVVALGDEQYF. The chain recombines TRBV9 with TRBJ2-7; unclear D gene. The V and J ends lost 0 bases and 5 bases respectively, with 12 bases between them. The CDR3 covers 14 residues. In germline, CDR1 is SGDLS, CDR2 YYNGEE.

The chain joins TRBV28 to TRBJ2-1, with D possibly TRBD1 on 5 matching bases. Germline CDR1 and CDR2: MDHEN and SYDVKM. This CDR3 is built from 14 residues. Trimming removed 1 base from V and 7 bases from J, with 11 bases in between. The CDR3 reads CASSLFYRLNEQFF. The CDR3 DNA follows: TGTGCCAGCAGTTTATTCTACAGGCTAAATGAGCAGTTCTTC. Using reference TRBV28 and TRBJ2-1 for the parts outside the CDR3, the full variable domain is DVKVTQSSRYLVKRTGEKVFLECVQDMDHENMFWYRQDPGLGLRLIYFSYDVKMKEKGDIPEGYSVSREKKERFSLILESASTNQTSMYLCASSLFYRLNEQFFGPGTRLTVL.

The genes are TRBV30 and TRBJ1-3; D gene uncertain. The CDR3 extends over 13 amino acids. V lost 2 bases and J 0 bases, leaving 5 bases between the germline ends. Germline CDR1 GTSNPN, CDR2 SVGIG (reference sequence). CDR3 DNA: TGTGCCTGGAGTCAGGACTCTGGAAACACCATATATTTT. Its translation: CAWSQDSGNTIYF.

This rearrangement joins TRBV19 to TRBJ2-3, with TRBD1 matching over 7 bases. The CDR3 runs 15 residues. The germline gives CDR1 LNHDA, CDR2 SQIVND (reference sequence). The ends lost 3 bases at V and 5 bases at J; junction bases unmatched: 8. This CDR3 reads CASSMGVTGRDTQYF. The DNA of the CDR3 is TGTGCCAGTAGTATGGGGGTGACAGGGAGAGATACGCAGTATTTT.

This sequence joins TRBV28 and TRBJ1-1, with 12 bases identical to TRBD1. Germline V gives CDR1 MDHEN, CDR2 SYDVKM. V shed 6 bases and J 3 bases; nucleotides not matched to a gene: 11. The CDR3 covers 17 residues. CDR3 nucleotides: TGTGCCAGCAGGGTCTTGGTAGGGACAGGGGGCCACACTGAAGCTTTCTTT. Translation gives CASRVLVGTGGHTEAFF.

CDR3 DNA sequence: TGTGCCAGCAGTTACTCCCTATTTGCAAAGAACACCTTC. This codes for CASSYSLFAKNTF. This rearrangement joins TRBV6-2 or TRBV6-3 to TRBJ1-2; D ambiguous. Germline V gene lookup returns CDR1 MNHEY and CDR2 SVGEGT. The CDR3 runs 13 residues. Between the trimmed V and J ends, which lost 0 bases and 12 bases, there was a span of 14 bases.

The V gene is TRBV6-5, the J gene TRBJ2-1; D call uncertain. CDR1 is MNHEY, CDR2 SVGAGI, per germline. The CDR3 has 12 amino acids. Trimming removed 6 bases at V and 12 bases at J, with 15 bases between. The CDR3 DNA reads TGTGCCAGCAGCCAAGGTCCCAAAAGGCAGTTCTTC. This codes for CASSQGPKRQFF.

This clone was picked up a small number of times. The CDR3 DNA sequence: TGCGCCAGCAGCCAAGATGGGGGAAACACCATATATTTT. Residues: CASSQDGGNTIYF. V usage is TRBV4-3 and J usage is TRBJ1-3; D is unclear. Between the trimmed V and J ends, which lost 0 bases and 4 bases, there was a span of 4 bases. Germline-derived CDR1 and CDR2 are LGHNA and YSLEER. This CDR3 spans 13 amino acids.

CDR3 DNA sequence: TGTGCCAGCAGTCTCGACGTGGGGAACTATGGCTACACCTTC. Its protein product is CASSLDVGNYGYTF. This chain joins TRBV28 and TRBJ1-2; D unresolved. Germline CDR1 and CDR2: MDHEN and SYDVKM. The V and J ends lost 5 bases and 2 bases respectively, with 12 bases between them. This CDR3 spans 14 amino acids.

The chain couples TRBV4-3 to TRBJ2-6, with unresolved D. This CDR3 has 18 amino acids. V lost 1 base to trimming and J lost 1 base, with 14 bases between them. Germline V gene lookup returns CDR1 LGHNA and CDR2 YSLEER. The CDR3 here is CASSQASFLQSGANVLTF. The CDR3 DNA reads as TGCGCCAGCAGCCAAGCCAGTTTCTTGCAGTCTGGGGCCAACGTCCTGACTTTC.

The gene calls are TRBV6-4 and TRBJ2-7, with TRBD1 matching 12 bases. The CDR3 is 13 amino acids. J was trimmed by 6 bases and V by 6 bases; bases with no gene match: 3. The germline gives CDR1 MRHNA, CDR2 SNTAGT. The CDR3 here is CASSRDRGLEQYF. CDR3 in DNA: TGTGCCAGCAGCCGGGACAGGGGGCTCGAGCAGTACTTC.

The CDR3 loop is CASSPAGGWGPQHF. As DNA, the CDR3 is TGTGCCAGCAGCCCAGCTGGGGGCTGGGGGCCCCAGCATTTT. The rearrangement joins TRBV7-6 to TRBJ1-5, with D perhaps matching TRBD1 (6 bases). Germline V CDR1 and CDR2: SGHVS, FNYEAQ. Trimming left V 5 bases short and J 9 bases short, with 17 bases between. This CDR3 has 14 amino acids. The full variable domain, rest sourced from reference TRBV7-6 and TRBJ1-5, is GAGVSQSPRYKVTKRGQDVALRCDPISGHVSLYWYRQALGQGPEFLTYFNYEAQQDKSGLPNDRFSAERPEGSISTLTIQRTEQRDSAMYRCASSPAGGWGPQHFGDGTRLSIL.